This TCR beta chain is from a study of T cells expressing NK-cell markers (TCRdb year 2020). Notes on the research overall: In sorted CD3+CD56+NKG2C+, CD3+CD56+NKG2C- and CD3+CD56-NKG2C+ T-cell subsets from several donors, TCR beta-chain repertoires were profiled. The libraries were sequenced on Illumina HiSeq 2000/2500, MiSeq or NextSeq, producing 2 x 150 bp reads. Randomly selected healthy volunteers, three men and five women, were used as the eight sequenced donors. Seven of the eight sequenced donors were HCMV-seropositive and one was HCMV-seronegative.

The sequencer listed for this sample is Illumina HiSeq 2000. 5'RACE template switching, by which a universal primer site and unique molecular identifiers were added, was used to make TCR beta cDNA libraries. cDNA synthesis was primed from the TCR beta constant segment, followed by two successive PCR amplification steps. On the authors' methods: MIGEC was used to demultiplex reads and group the reads by UMI, and MiTCR was used to assemble and quantify clonotypes. To remove erroneous sequences, TCR cDNA sequences were retained only when supported by two or more reads. The tcR package was used for downstream repertoire analysis, and clonotypes were matched between fractions using CDR3 nucleotide sequence together with V segment. VDJmatch was used to annotate antigen specificity against VDJdb, with one amino acid substitution allowed in CDR3. With the reads reprocessed by TCRdb, a single entry stands for each CDR3 protein sequence and no DNA is reported. These V and J calls originate from TCRdb's pipeline instead of the authors' own analysis. The sample table holds about 150,000 distinct CDR3 sequences. The ten top clones hold less than 40% of the sample.

The CDR3 has 13 amino acids, counting the end cysteine and phenylalanine. No coding sequence is recorded. With regard to this clonotype: This receptor's antigen is unknown.

HCMV-specific IgG was detected in serum with a commercial ELISA kit to determine HCMV serostatus. Peripheral blood mononuclear cells were isolated from blood by Ficoll density gradient centrifugation. What the study reported, not specific to this receptor: In over five donors, the dominant CD3+CD56+NKG2C+ clonotypes were among the top 10 CD8+ clonotypes and accounted for 1.0-7.0% of CD8+ T cells. Those dominant clonotypes were again the most abundant among CD3+CD56-NKG2C+ cells in a handful of donors, at roughly 28.3-60.1%. It remained unclear whether the expanded NKG2C-expressing T cell clones were specific for HCMV antigens.

Sample: blood T cells: a sorted CD56 or NKG2C T cell subset, CD4+ or CD8+ T cells, or bulk PBMC T cells (not recorded which). The sequence is built from TRBV12-3 or TRBV12-4 and TRBJ1-2; the TCRdb call, TRBD1, lacks DNA for checking. The TCR originated in a woman aged 45-65 years in good health. Donor details come from another sample of the same person, matched by shared clones. The CDR3 region has the sequence CASSIGTVYGYTF.